The 31 T cell receptor beta chains presented below share a single source sample, sequenced in a study of CD8 T cells in ankylosing spondylitis. TCRdb fed the 5' RACE reads into MiXCR, producing one record per CDR3 protein. The sample includes tens of thousands of distinct CDR3 sequences, around 30% of them seen just once. The sample taken for sequencing was blood, either unsorted or a sorted T cell fraction (not recorded which). The receptors originated from a male donor with ankylosing spondylitis or in good health (not recorded which).

In its sample, this clonotype was seen a few times. The rearrangement links TRBV5-1 to TRBJ2-1, with no clear D. The germline CDR1 and CDR2 sequences are SGHRS and YFSETQ. The CDR3 runs to 15 residues. The V gene lost 4 bases and the J gene lost 3 bases, with 14 bases spanning the gap. The CDR3 loop reads CASSREAEDYNEQFF. The DNA of the CDR3 is TGCGCCAGCAGCCGAGAGGCGGAAGACTACAATGAGCAGTTCTTC.

This clonotype appeared many times. This chain joins TRBV5-1 and TRBJ1-6; D is ambiguous. CDR1 SGHRS and CDR2 YFSETQ come from the germline V gene. Trimming shortened V by 0 bases and J by 16 bases, and 14 bases separated the two germline ends. CDR3 length: 13 amino acids. The CDR3 bases are TGCGCCAGCAGCTTGGATAGGGCAGTGGAGCTCCACTTT. Its protein is CASSLDRAVELHF.

This clonotype was seen more than once but under ten times. V usage is TRBV5-1 and J usage is TRBJ2-7, with D tentatively TRBD2 (5 bases). The CDR3 length is 16 residues. Germline CDR1 SGHRS, CDR2 YFSETQ. Trimming took off 4 bases at V and 4 bases at J, with 21 bases between the two ends. The DNA of the CDR3 is TGCGCCAGCAGCCCGGGGATGAGATTCTCAGAATACGAGCAGTACTTC. It specifies CASSPGMRFSEYEQYF.

There are a few counts of this clonotype. The chain carries TRBV12-3 or TRBV12-4 and TRBJ1-5; D is perhaps TRBD1 (6 bases). This CDR3 spans 15 amino acids. V was trimmed by 4 bases and J by 3 bases, leaving 13 bases between them. CDR3 amino acids: CASSSWDMDNQPQHF. CDR3 nucleotides: TGTGCCAGCAGTTCCTGGGACATGGACAATCAGCCCCAGCATTTT.

As regards this clonotype: At one end the junction does not follow the germline gene, possibly because of a read error. The CDR3 bases are TGCAGTGCCCGGGGCCGGAGTTTTTTGAAAAACAGTCAGTACTTC. This translates into CSARGRSFLKNSQYF. V is TRBV20-1 and J is TRBJ2-4, with D possibly called TRBD1 or TRBD2 (5 bases each). The CDR3 is 15 residues long. Germline CDR1 reads DFQATT; CDR2 reads SNEGSKA (reference sequence).

The rearrangement links TRBV10-2 to TRBJ2-1; no definite D call. Germline V gene sequence: CDR1 WSHSY, CDR2 SAAADI. The CDR3 runs 13 residues. The germline V and J ends were trimmed by 4 bases and 6 bases, with 10 bases remaining between them. The CDR3 nucleotides are TGCGCCAGCAGTGGTATAGTCAGCAATGAGCAGTTCTTC. It is translated as CASSGIVSNEQFF.

For this clonotype: A junction boundary mismatches the germline segment, possibly from a read error. The gene calls are TRBV7-3 and TRBJ2-2; D gene unclear. CDR1 and CDR2 (germline): SGHTA, FQGTGA. The CDR3 consists of 12 residues. The CDR3 region has the DNA TGTGCCAGCAGCTTAAACATCGGGGAGCTGTTTTTT. Translation: CASSLNIGELFF.

The chain joins TRBV20-1 to TRBJ2-7, with TRBD1 matching 9 bases. J was trimmed by 1 base and V by 5 bases; bases with no gene match: 9. Germline V lookup: CDR1 DFQATT, CDR2 SNEGSKA (reference sequence). The CDR3 is 15 amino acids. CDR3 in amino acids: CSALGGQGLSYEQYV. Written as DNA, the CDR3 is TGCAGTGCTTTGGGGGGACAGGGACTTTCCTACGAGCAGTACGTC.

This clonotype has just a few counts. The gene calls are TRBV30 and TRBJ1-1; a possible D gene is TRBD1 (6 bases). Between the trimmed V and J ends, which lost 4 bases and 0 bases, there was a span of 9 bases. Germline CDR1 is GTSNPN and CDR2 is SVGIG (reference sequence). CDR3 length: 13 amino acids. In DNA form, the CDR3 reads TGTGCCTGGAACAGGGAAATGAACACTGAAGCTTTCTTT. Protein sequence: CAWNREMNTEAFF.

The chain carries TRBV5-1 and TRBJ1-5; 9 nucleotides agree with TRBD1. Trimming at V came to 6 bases and at J to 7 bases, leaving 5 bases not matched to a gene. The germline gives CDR1 SGHRS, CDR2 YFSETQ. This CDR3 spans 13 amino acids. CDR3 coding DNA: TGCGCCAGCACCTCAACAGGGGGCCAGCCCCAGCATTTT. This sequence encodes CASTSTGGQPQHF.

This rearrangement joins TRBV18 to TRBJ2-6; D ambiguous. Trimming shortened V by 2 bases and J by 2 bases, and 10 bases separated the two germline ends. The CDR3 length is 16 residues. Germline V gene sequence: CDR1 KGHSH, CDR2 LQKENI. The CDR3 reads CASSPMEKPGANVLTF. CDR3 DNA sequence: TGTGCCAGCTCACCAATGGAGAAACCTGGGGCCAACGTCCTGACTTTC.

With respect to this clonotype: Compared with germline, one end of the junction differs, possibly owing to a read error. V usage is TRBV12-3 or TRBV12-4 and J usage is TRBJ2-5; 11 bases agree with TRBD2. This CDR3 comprises 16 residues. This chain's CDR3 is CASSLAGGRGSETQYF. In nucleotides, the CDR3 is TGTGCCAGCAGCTTAGCGGGGGGGCGGGGTTCAGAGACCCAGTACTTC.

This chain links TRBV7-3 with TRBJ2-7, with unresolved D. Trimming shortened V by 1 base and J by 5 bases, and 15 bases separated the two germline ends. CDR1 and CDR2 (germline): SGHTA, FQGTGA. The CDR3 length is 15 residues. DNA for the CDR3: TGTGCCAGCAGCTTAAGGGTTGCCCAGGACCACGAGCAGTACGTC. Translating gives CASSLRVAQDHEQYV.

This clonotype was counted a few times. This chain links TRBV6-1 with TRBJ2-5; no clear D. The CDR3 length is 17 residues. In germline, CDR1 is MNHNS, CDR2 SASEGT. Trimming stripped 6 bases from V and 2 bases from J, with 22 bases between. The CDR3 DNA sequence: TGTGCCAGCAGACTCAGTGTGGCAGGCCGGCGTCAAGAGACCCAGTACTTC. It specifies CASRLSVAGRRQETQYF.

This clonotype has only a few counts. The chain couples TRBV18 to TRBJ2-1, with D perhaps TRBD1 (6 bases). V was pared by 6 bases and J by 10 bases, with 13 bases between. Germline values: CDR1 KGHSH, CDR2 LQKENI. The CDR3 contains 12 residues. The CDR3: CASSRIGTEQFF. CDR3 nucleotides: TGTGCCAGCTCCCGGATTGGGACAGAGCAGTTCTTC.

The chain carries TRBV5-1 and TRBJ1-6; 10 nucleotides agree with TRBD1. The CDR3 has 16 amino acids. V trimming: 3 bases; J trimming: 5 bases; junction bases outside the gene matches: 5. Germline V lookup: CDR1 SGHRS, CDR2 YFSETQ. The CDR3 coding sequence is TGCGCCAGCAGCTCAACCGGGACAGGGGATAATTCACCCCTCCACTTT. Translated, it gives CASSSTGTGDNSPLHF.

This clonotype occurred a few times. The J gene is TRBJ2-2, the V gene TRBV3-1; D is undetermined. Germline V CDR1 and CDR2: LGHDT, YNNKEL (reference sequence). CDR3 length: 16 residues. V dropped 6 bases and J dropped 4 bases, with 18 bases sitting between them. CDR3 coding DNA: TGTGCCAGCAGTCAAATATCCGGGTCTACCACCGGGGAGCTGTTTTTT. Residues: CASSQISGSTTGELFF.

This clonotype turned up a few times. V is TRBV29-1 and J is TRBJ1-2; no clear D. The CDR3 extends over 15 amino acids. V shed 2 bases and J shed 4 bases, with 17 bases lying between them. Germline CDR1 is SQVTM and CDR2 is ANQGSEA. The CDR3 sequence is CSVEQYERSGYGYTF. DNA of the CDR3: TGCAGCGTTGAACAGTATGAGCGCAGCGGCTATGGCTACACCTTC.

This clonotype was picked up a small number of times. The V and J genes are TRBV20-1 and TRBJ2-7, with TRBD2 as a possible D gene (6 bases). Germline loops: CDR1 DFQATT, CDR2 SNEGSKA (reference sequence). Trimming took 3 bases from V and 0 from J, leaving 12 bases between them. This CDR3 has 14 amino acids. CDR3 loop: CSARGGKSSYEQYF. The CDR3 DNA reads as TGCAGTGCTAGGGGCGGGAAGAGCTCCTACGAGCAGTACTTC.

The rearrangement joins TRBV18 to TRBJ2-2; weak D call: TRBD1 (6 bases). This CDR3 is built from 14 residues. Between the trimmed V and J ends, which lost 2 bases and 5 bases, there was a span of 9 bases. The V gene's germline CDR1 is KGHSH and CDR2 LQKENI. The CDR3 region is CASSPTTGTGELFF. The CDR3 coding sequence is TGTGCCAGCTCACCAACGACAGGAACCGGGGAGCTGTTTTTT.

This clonotype was seen many times. The chain uses TRBV20-1 and TRBJ2-3, with 10 bases fitting TRBD2. With V trimmed by 3 bases and J by 4 bases, 7 bases remained unmatched. Germline V gives CDR1 DFQATT, CDR2 SNEGSKA (reference sequence). The CDR3 is 15 residues long. The CDR3 loop is CSASTPSGRSDTQYF. The CDR3 bases are TGCAGTGCTAGCACCCCTAGCGGGAGATCAGATACGCAGTATTTT.

The chain carries TRBV6-5 and TRBJ1-1; tentatively, D is TRBD1 (5 bases). From germline, CDR1 is MNHEY and CDR2 SVGAGI. V shed 0 bases and J shed 4 bases, with 12 bases lying between them. CDR3 length: 15 amino acids. Here the CDR3 reads CASSYSGGSGTEAFF. Here the CDR3 DNA reads TGTGCCAGCAGTTACTCTGGGGGAAGTGGCACTGAAGCTTTCTTT.

This clonotype was seen more than once but under ten times. The V gene is TRBV9, the J gene TRBJ1-2; unclear D gene. The CDR3 runs 10 residues. Germline V gene data show CDR1 as SGDLS and CDR2 as YYNGEE. Trimming removed 0 bases at V and 10 bases at J, with 4 bases between. The CDR3 bases are TGTGCCAGCAGCGTAGTTCTCTACACCTTC. Residues: CASSVVLYTF.

This chain uses TRBV27 with TRBJ1-2; D is uncertain. The CDR3 contains 15 residues. Trimming left V 2 bases short and J 4 bases short, with 14 bases between. Per the germline V gene, CDR1 is MNHEY and CDR2 is SMNVEV (reference sequence). The CDR3 DNA sequence: TGTGCCAGCAGTTTAAAGCGTCGGACCCCCTATGGCTACACCTTC. It is translated as CASSLKRRTPYGYTF.

There are many counts of this clonotype. The J gene is TRBJ1-2, the V gene TRBV5-1; D call uncertain. Germline V CDR1 and CDR2: SGHRS, YFSETQ. The CDR3 has 17 amino acids. V was cut by 1 base and J by 4 bases, with 20 bases left in between. The CDR3 spells CASSLWSVTSSGYGYTF. DNA for the CDR3: TGCGCCAGCAGCTTGTGGTCGGTAACCTCGAGTGGCTATGGCTACACCTTC. Variable domain in full (rest from reference TRBV5-1 and TRBJ1-2): KAGVTQTPRYLIKTRGQQVTLSCSPISGHRSVSWYQQTPGQGLQFLFEYFSETQRNKGNFPGRFSGRQFSNSRSEMNVSTLELGDSALYLCASSLWSVTSSGYGYTFGSGTRLTVV.

CDR3 coding DNA: TGCGCCAGCAGCTCTAGCGGGTACACAGATACGCAGTATTTT. This gives the protein CASSSSGYTDTQYF. The V call is TRBV5-1, the J call TRBJ2-3; 8 positions agree with TRBD2. The V segment lost 3 bases and the J segment 2 bases; nucleotides outside the gene matches: 2. This CDR3 is built from 14 residues. Germline V CDR1 and CDR2: SGHRS, YFSETQ.

V and J are TRBV3-1 and TRBJ1-5, with 9 bases lining up with TRBD1. This CDR3 region has 15 residues. V was clipped by 4 bases and J by 1 base; unmatched bases: 2. Per germline, CDR1 LGHDT and CDR2 YNNKEL (reference sequence). The CDR3 region is CASSPGTGSNQPQHF. CDR3 sequence (DNA): TGTGCCAGCAGCCCGGGGACAGGGAGCAATCAGCCCCAGCATTTT.

The table lists this clonotype with a few counts. This chain uses TRBV20-1 with TRBJ1-5; perhaps TRBD1 as D (6 bases). The germline V gene has CDR1 DFQATT and CDR2 SNEGSKA (reference sequence). This CDR3 region has 14 residues. Trimming left V 5 bases short and J 6 bases short, with 17 bases between. The chain's CDR3 is CSAQSVGGGQPQHF. The CDR3 nucleotides read TGCAGTGCTCAATCGGTAGGGGGGGGTCAGCCCCAGCATTTT.

The CDR3 reads CASRQTSGILTDTQYF. In DNA form, the CDR3 reads TGCGCCAGCAGACAGACTAGCGGGATTCTCACAGATACGCAGTATTTT. This chain connects TRBV5-1 to TRBJ2-3; 11 bases align to TRBD2. This CDR3 is built from 16 residues. Trimming removed 5 bases from V and 2 bases from J; junction bases left unmatched: 7. Germline lookup yields CDR1 SGHRS and CDR2 YFSETQ.

This clonotype has at least ten counts. This chain links TRBV20-1 with TRBJ1-5; D gene ambiguous. CDR3 length: 15 amino acids. The germline V gene encodes CDR1 DFQATT and CDR2 SNEGSKA (reference sequence). Trimming stripped 5 bases from V and 0 bases from J, with 14 bases between. The CDR3 is CSAVGQLNSNQPQHF. CDR3 nucleotides: TGCAGTGCTGTCGGCCAATTAAATAGCAATCAGCCCCAGCATTTT.

This clonotype has just a few counts. This sequence joins TRBV7-9 and TRBJ2-1, with 11 nucleotides matching TRBD2. In germline, CDR1 is SEHNR, CDR2 FQNEAQ (reference sequence). The ends lost 1 base at V and 8 bases at J; junction bases unmatched: 7. CDR3 length equals 16 residues. The CDR3 sequence: CASSLVSSGGFYEQFF. The CDR3 DNA reads TGTGCCAGCAGCTTAGTTTCTAGCGGGGGGTTCTATGAGCAGTTCTTC.